The 27 T cell receptor beta chains in this list originate from one sample, sequenced in a study of spatial heterogeneity in lung cancer. TCRdb passed the 5' RACE reads through MiXCR, listing each CDR3 protein once. This sample yields some 13,000 distinct CDR3 sequences, of which 3% to 5% are seen a single time; around 45% belongs to the top ten. Time point: sample taken at primary tumor resection. Researchers sequenced whole RNA taken from tumor, nontumor lung or frozen PBMC without sorting. Sequenced material: PBMCs, taken at surgery. The receptors here all came from a male donor with early-stage non-small cell lung cancer.

This clonotype was detected many times. Within a library made for alpha chains, this beta chain is off target, and its count is uninformative. J is TRBJ1-5 and V is TRBV6-5; TRBD1 matches at 7 bases. Germline values: CDR1 MNHEY, CDR2 SVGAGI. With V trimmed by 6 bases and J by 0 bases, 5 bases remained unmatched. CDR3 length equals 15 residues. The CDR3: CASRSQGDSNQPQHF. CDR3 coding DNA: TGTGCCAGCAGATCCCAGGGGGATAGCAATCAGCCCCAGCATTTT.

Of note for this clonotype: The size of this beta chain means little, since it is a stray read in a library made for alpha chains. This sequence joins TRBV6-2 or TRBV6-3 and TRBJ2-7, with 7 bases identical to TRBD1. The V and J ends lost 5 bases and 3 bases, in that order; junction bases with no gene match: 13. Germline lookup yields CDR1 MNHEY and CDR2 SVGEGT. The CDR3 contains 16 residues. CDR3 sequence (DNA): TGTGCCAGCAGTGAGGAATCCGACAGGGTTCTCTACGAGCAGTACTTC. It yields the protein CASSEESDRVLYEQYF.

For this clonotype: As an off-target read in a library built for alpha chains, this beta chain has a frequency of little significance. The V call is TRBV7-6, the J call TRBJ2-5; no definite D call. Per germline, CDR1 SGHVS and CDR2 FNYEAQ. This CDR3 has 11 amino acids. The V end lost 3 bases, the J end lost 10 bases, and 9 bases lay between the germline ends. As DNA, the CDR3 is TGTGCCAGCAGCTTCCAAAAGGTCCAGTACTTC. The encoded protein is CASSFQKVQYF.

A word on this clonotype: With the library built for alpha chains, this beta chain is off target and its frequency is not meaningful. The CDR3 sequence: CASSLAGTDPRGSYEQYF. Written as DNA, the CDR3 is TGTGCCAGCTCACTGGCCGGGACGGATCCCCGCGGGAGCTACGAGCAGTACTTC. The chain couples TRBV18 to TRBJ2-7; 7 nucleotides align to TRBD2. The CDR3 spans 18 residues. Germline V gene data show CDR1 as KGHSH and CDR2 as LQKENI. V lost 4 bases to trimming and J lost 3 bases; unmatched junction nucleotides: 18.

This clonotype was found many times. This beta chain is an off-target read within a library intended for alpha chains, so its frequency means little. The chain carries TRBV12-3 or TRBV12-4 and TRBJ2-4, with 9 positions matching TRBD2. The CDR3 totals 18 residues. V trimming: 3 bases; J trimming: 2 bases; junction bases outside the gene matches: 11. This chain's CDR3 is CASSFEGIAGEPKNIQYF. The CDR3 DNA sequence: TGTGCCAGCAGTTTTGAAGGGATAGCGGGAGAACCCAAAAACATTCAGTACTTC.

The table lists this clonotype with many counts. This beta chain is an off-target read within a library intended for alpha chains, so its frequency means little. The gene calls are TRBV7-2 and TRBJ2-7; D ambiguous. The CDR3 has 15 residues. Trimming cost V 0 bases and J 2 bases, with 11 bases left between them. CDR1 and CDR2 from the germline V gene are SGHTA and FQGNSA. The CDR3 sequence: CASSLANNSPYEQYF. The CDR3 coding sequence is TGTGCCAGCAGCTTAGCGAATAACAGCCCCTACGAGCAGTACTTC.

Many counts were recorded for this clonotype. This beta chain turned up in a library designed for alpha chains; as an off-target read, its abundance says little. The rearrangement uses TRBV20-1 and TRBJ2-7; D tentatively reads TRBD1 or TRBD2 (6 bases each). V lost 3 bases, J lost 3 bases, and 12 bases lay in between. Germline lookup yields CDR1 DFQATT and CDR2 SNEGSKA (reference sequence). The CDR3 is 13 amino acids. CDR3 loop: CSARGRGLYEQYF. The DNA of the CDR3 is TGCAGTGCTAGGGGCAGGGGACTCTACGAGCAGTACTTC.

This clonotype was seen many times. This beta chain is an unintended read in a library built for alpha chains; its size means little. The gene calls are TRBV7-3 and TRBJ2-5; 7 bases are a match to TRBD2. This CDR3 comprises 15 residues. V was clipped by 1 base and J by 5 bases; unmatched bases: 7. CDR1 and CDR2 from the germline V gene are SGHTA and FQGTGA. Here the CDR3 reads CASSLMAGEEETQYF. The CDR3 bases are TGTGCCAGCAGCTTAATGGCGGGAGAGGAGGAGACCCAGTACTTC.

This clonotype was recorded many times. Because the library targeted alpha chains, this beta chain is an off-target read whose size means little. This sequence joins TRBV7-9 and TRBJ2-7; TRBD2 agrees at 10 bases. The CDR3 length is 14 residues. Germline CDR1 SEHNR, CDR2 FQNEAQ (reference sequence). With 5 bases clipped from V and 2 bases from J, the junction kept 3 bases outside the gene matches. Here the CDR3 reads CASSPGTSAYEQYF. The CDR3 nucleotides read TGTGCCAGCAGCCCAGGGACTAGCGCCTACGAGCAGTACTTC.

This clonotype was seen at least ten times. The junction does not match germline at one end; this may be a read error. For a library built for alpha chains, this beta chain is a stray read; little rests on its size. The chain's CDR3 is CDSSLLFQPRAKNIQYF. CDR3 DNA sequence: TGTGACAGCAGTTTATTATTCCAGCCCCGAGCCAAAAACATTCAGTACTTC. This sequence joins TRBV27 and TRBJ2-4; D gene uncertain. Per the germline V gene, CDR1 is MNHEY and CDR2 is SMNVEV (reference sequence). There are 17 residues in the CDR3.

This clonotype came up many times. This beta chain represents an off-target read in a library built for alpha chains; its size is of limited meaning. The chain recombines TRBV28 with TRBJ1-3, with D possibly TRBD1 on 5 matching bases. This CDR3 region has 18 residues. Trimming cost V 10 bases and J 0 bases, with 25 bases left between them. Germline lookup yields CDR1 MDHEN and CDR2 SYDVKM. The CDR3 loop reads CATAGRTTRNSSGNTIYF. CDR3 coding DNA: TGTGCCACCGCAGGAAGGACAACGAGGAACTCCTCTGGAAACACCATATATTTT.

This clonotype has a count of ten or more. A library prepared for alpha chains yielded this beta chain as an off-target read; its size is of little meaning. The chain combines TRBV12-3 or TRBV12-4 with TRBJ2-7; possible D gene TRBD2, 6 bases. Trimming pared 5 bases from V and 7 bases from J, leaving 18 bases between. The CDR3 runs to 14 residues. The CDR3 nucleotides are TGTGCCAGCAGTACCCGGGACGGGAGTCGGGAGCAGTACTTC. It specifies CASSTRDGSREQYF.

This clonotype was picked up many times. This beta chain represents an off-target read in a library built for alpha chains; its size is of limited meaning. This chain uses TRBV7-9 with TRBJ2-3, with 11 nucleotides matching TRBD2. CDR3 size: 18 residues. The V gene's germline CDR1 is SEHNR and CDR2 FQNEAQ (reference sequence). Losses at the gene ends were 5 bases for V and 0 bases for J; bases not matched to a gene: 10. The CDR3 DNA sequence: TGTGCCAGCAGCCCCCCGCCGGGACTAGCGGACAGCACAGATACGCAGTATTTT. This codes for CASSPPPGLADSTDTQYF.

This clonotype was observed many times. As an off-target read in a library built for alpha chains, this beta chain has a frequency of little significance. The chain is built from TRBV7-2 and TRBJ2-3; TRBD1 agrees at 8 bases. CDR3 length: 14 amino acids. Germline CDR1 is SGHTA and CDR2 is FQGNSA. The trim removed 5 bases at V and 4 bases at J, leaving 5 bases unmatched. This chain's CDR3 is CASSRQGIADTQYF. The CDR3 nucleotides read TGTGCCAGCAGCAGACAGGGGATTGCAGATACGCAGTATTTT.

For this clonotype: A library prepared for alpha chains yielded this beta chain as an off-target read; its size is of little meaning. The genes are TRBV9 and TRBJ2-5; D is perhaps TRBD2 (6 bases). The CDR3 has 15 amino acids. The V and J ends lost 3 bases and 4 bases respectively, with 16 bases between them. Germline-derived CDR1 and CDR2 are SGDLS and YYNGEE. CDR3 loop: CASSAQVGGGETQYF. The CDR3 DNA is TGTGCCAGCAGCGCCCAGGTGGGAGGAGGAGAGACCCAGTACTTC.

As for this clonotype: Found in a library prepared for alpha chains, this beta chain is an off-target read, and its abundance has little meaning. This chain joins TRBV7-9 and TRBJ2-1; the D is unclear. Germline V CDR1 and CDR2: SEHNR, FQNEAQ (reference sequence). V lost 3 bases to trimming and J lost 6 bases, with 6 bases between them. The CDR3 runs to 12 residues. The DNA for the CDR3 is TGTGCCAGCAGCTTCGGGTCCAATGAGCAGTTCTTC. It is translated as CASSFGSNEQFF.

By proportion, this clonotype is medium-sized (0.01 to 0.1%). This beta chain is a stray sequence in a library constructed for alpha chains; its clone size is not meaningful. The rearrangement links TRBV5-1 to TRBJ2-7; D is undetermined. V was pared by 4 bases and J by 1 base, with 9 bases between. The CDR3 runs to 13 residues. Germline V gene lookup returns CDR1 SGHRS and CDR2 YFSETQ. The CDR3: CASSADGSYEQYF. CDR3 coding DNA: TGCGCCAGCAGCGCGGACGGTTCCTACGAGCAGTACTTC.

The table lists this clonotype with many counts. The size of this beta chain means little, since it is a stray read in a library made for alpha chains. J is TRBJ2-4 and V is TRBV20-1; D is perhaps TRBD1 or TRBD2 (5 bases each). The V end lost 0 bases, the J end lost 8 bases, and 11 bases lay between the germline ends. The CDR3 sequence is 13 residues long. The germline CDR1 and CDR2 sequences are DFQATT and SNEGSKA (reference sequence). The CDR3 here is CSARDEGPDIQYF. The CDR3 DNA reads as TGCAGTGCTAGAGATGAGGGGCCCGACATTCAGTACTTC.

This clonotype was recorded many times. In a library made to pick up alpha chains, this beta chain is a stray read with a size that means little. The rearrangement links TRBV27 to TRBJ1-5; D may be TRBD1 (6 bases). The CDR3 has 17 residues. V was shortened by 1 base and J by 0 bases, with 13 bases between the two germline ends. Germline V gene data show CDR1 as MNHEY and CDR2 as SMNVEV (reference sequence). As DNA, the CDR3 is TGTGCCAGCAGTTTATACGGGGGGGCTTATAGCAATCAGCCCCAGCATTTT. Translated, it gives CASSLYGGAYSNQPQHF.

This clonotype was detected ten times or more. For a library built for alpha chains, this beta chain is a stray read; little rests on its size. The chain links TRBV7-2 to TRBJ2-1, with D hard to call. Germline-derived CDR1 and CDR2 are SGHTA and FQGNSA. The V gene lost 6 bases and the J gene lost 3 bases, with 6 bases spanning the gap. This CDR3 has 12 amino acids. The CDR3: CASRSGYNEQFF. CDR3 DNA sequence: TGTGCCAGCAGGTCGGGCTACAATGAGCAGTTCTTC.

Notes on this clonotype: This beta chain came through as a stray read in a library set up for alpha chains, and its size says little. The V and J genes are TRBV18 and TRBJ2-5; 9 nucleotides agree with TRBD2. J lost 4 bases, V lost 2 bases, and 8 bases had no gene match. Germline CDR1 is KGHSH and CDR2 is LQKENI. The CDR3 runs to 16 residues. The DNA of the CDR3 is TGTGCCAGCTCACCAGGAGCGGGAGGCTCGGGAGAGACCCAGTACTTC. As protein: CASSPGAGGSGETQYF.

Many counts were recorded for this clonotype. Little can be read into the size of this beta chain, an off-target read in a library designed for alpha chains. The chain has TRBV20-1 and TRBJ2-3; 7 nucleotides agree with TRBD2. The CDR3 sequence is 15 residues long. V shed 4 bases and J 1 base; nucleotides not matched to a gene: 8. Germline V CDR1 and CDR2: DFQATT, SNEGSKA (reference sequence). DNA of the CDR3: TGCAGTGCTACCCCCCTAGCGGACCGCACAGATACGCAGTATTTT. Residues: CSATPLADRTDTQYF.

This clonotype was counted ten times or more. This beta chain appears as a stray read in a library generated for alpha chains; its size is not informative. This chain connects TRBV6-6 to TRBJ1-1, with TRBD1 identical over 10 bases. V lost 4 bases, J lost 5 bases, and 4 bases stayed unmatched. CDR1 is MNHNY, CDR2 SVGAGI, per germline (reference sequence). The CDR3 has 14 residues. The CDR3 reads CASSSRTGGTEAFF. CDR3 sequence (DNA): TGTGCCAGCAGTTCTCGGACAGGGGGGACTGAAGCTTTCTTT.

This clonotype was detected ten times or more. In a library made to pick up alpha chains, this beta chain is a stray read with a size that means little. V gene TRBV20-1 combines with J gene TRBJ1-3; 12 positions agree with TRBD1. Per the germline V gene, CDR1 is DFQATT and CDR2 is SNEGSKA (reference sequence). The CDR3 is 13 residues long. J lost 6 bases, V lost 6 bases, and 3 bases had no gene match. CDR3 nucleotides: TGCAGTGCGTCGGGACAGGGGGCAAACACCATATATTTT. Encoded protein: CSASGQGANTIYF.

Remarks on this clonotype: The size of this beta chain means little, since it is a stray read in a library made for alpha chains. The gene calls are TRBV24-1 and TRBJ2-1; 9 bases align to TRBD2. The V gene end was trimmed by 0 bases and the J gene end by 9 bases; junction bases not matched to a gene: 8. Germline loops: CDR1 KGHDR, CDR2 SFDVKD. The CDR3 totals 16 residues. Here the CDR3 DNA reads TGTGCCACCAGTGATTTGACAACTAGCGGGCTCGGTGAGCAGTTCTTC. Translation gives CATSDLTTSGLGEQFF.

Many counts were recorded for this clonotype. The junction departs from the called germline gene at one end, perhaps through a read error. This beta chain came through as a stray read in a library set up for alpha chains, and its size says little. The V call is TRBV6-2 or TRBV6-3, the J call TRBJ2-1; the D gene is possibly TRBD2 (5 bases). The length of the CDR3 is 12 residues. Germline CDR1 and CDR2: MNHEY and SVGEGT. CDR3 in amino acids: CASTLGGPERFF. The CDR3, as DNA: TGTGCCAGCACCCTCGGCGGGCCGGAGCGGTTCTTC.

This clonotype was detected many times. This beta chain is a stray sequence in a library constructed for alpha chains; its clone size is not meaningful. This chain connects TRBV11-1 to TRBJ2-7; no clear D. Trimming removed 2 bases from V and 2 bases from J, with 7 bases in between. The CDR3 contains 13 residues. Germline loops: CDR1 SGHAT, CDR2 FQDESV (reference sequence). The CDR3 region has the DNA TGTGCCAGCAGCTTATCCAAGGCCTACGAGCAGTACTTC. This encodes CASSLSKAYEQYF.